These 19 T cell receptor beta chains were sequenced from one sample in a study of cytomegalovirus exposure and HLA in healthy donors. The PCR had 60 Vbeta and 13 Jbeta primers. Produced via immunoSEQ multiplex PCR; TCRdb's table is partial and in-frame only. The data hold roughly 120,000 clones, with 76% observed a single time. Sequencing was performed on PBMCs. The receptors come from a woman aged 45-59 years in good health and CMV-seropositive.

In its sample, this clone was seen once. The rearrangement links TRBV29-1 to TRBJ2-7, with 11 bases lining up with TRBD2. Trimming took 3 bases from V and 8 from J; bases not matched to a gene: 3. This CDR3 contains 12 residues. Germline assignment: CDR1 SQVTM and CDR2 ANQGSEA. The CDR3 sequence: CSVDTSGSQQYF. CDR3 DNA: TGCAGCGTTGATACTAGCGGGAGCCAGCAGTACTTC.

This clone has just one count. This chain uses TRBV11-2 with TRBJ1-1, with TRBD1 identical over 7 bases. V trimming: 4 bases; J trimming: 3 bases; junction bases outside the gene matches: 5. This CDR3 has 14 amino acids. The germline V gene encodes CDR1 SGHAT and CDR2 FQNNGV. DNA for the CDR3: TGTGCCAGCAGCTCGGGGGGGACAGACACTGAAGCTTTCTTT. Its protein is CASSSGGTDTEAFF. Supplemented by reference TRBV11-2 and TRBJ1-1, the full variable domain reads EAGVAQSPRYKIIEKRQSVAFWCNPISGHATLYWYQQILGQGPKLLIQFQNNGVVDDSQLPKDRFSAERLKGVDSTLKIQPAKLEDSAVYLCASSSGGTDTEAFFGQGTRLTVV.

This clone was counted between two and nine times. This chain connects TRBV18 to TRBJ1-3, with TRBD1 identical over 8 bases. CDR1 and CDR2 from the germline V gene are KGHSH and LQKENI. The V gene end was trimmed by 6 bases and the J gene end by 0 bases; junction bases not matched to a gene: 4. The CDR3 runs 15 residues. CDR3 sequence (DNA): TGTGCCAGCTCTCGGGGACAGGTCTCTGGAAACACCATATATTTT. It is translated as CASSRGQVSGNTIYF.

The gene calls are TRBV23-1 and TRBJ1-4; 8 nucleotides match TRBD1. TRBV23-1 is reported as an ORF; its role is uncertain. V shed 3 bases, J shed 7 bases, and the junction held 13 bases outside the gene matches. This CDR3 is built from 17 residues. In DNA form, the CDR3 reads TGCGCCAGCAGTCACAACGGACAGGGTGGTCATACTGAAAAACTGTTTTTT. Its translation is CASSHNGQGGHTEKLFF.

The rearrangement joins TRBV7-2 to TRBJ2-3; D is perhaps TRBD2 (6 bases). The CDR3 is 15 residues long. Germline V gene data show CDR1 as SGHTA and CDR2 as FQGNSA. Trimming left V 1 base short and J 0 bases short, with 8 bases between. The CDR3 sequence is CASSLVAVSTDTQYF. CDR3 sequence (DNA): TGTGCCAGCAGCTTAGTAGCGGTTAGCACAGATACGCAGTATTTT. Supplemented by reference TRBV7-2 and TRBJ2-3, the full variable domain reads GAGVSQSPSNKVTEKGKDVELRCDPISGHTALYWYRQSLGQGLEFLIYFQGNSAPDKSGLPSDRFSAERTGGSVSTLTIQRTQQEDSAVYLCASSLVAVSTDTQYFGPGTRLTVL.

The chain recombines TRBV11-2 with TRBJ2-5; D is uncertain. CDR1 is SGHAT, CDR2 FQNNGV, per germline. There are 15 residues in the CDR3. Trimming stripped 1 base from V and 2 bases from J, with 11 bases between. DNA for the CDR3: TGTGCCAGCAGCTTAGGGTCCAGGTCTCAAGAGACCCAGTACTTC. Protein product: CASSLGSRSQETQYF.

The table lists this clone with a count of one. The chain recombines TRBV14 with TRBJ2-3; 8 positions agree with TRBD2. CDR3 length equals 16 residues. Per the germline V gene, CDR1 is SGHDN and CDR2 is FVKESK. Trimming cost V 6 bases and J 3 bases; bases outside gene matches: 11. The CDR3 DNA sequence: TGTGCCAGCAGAGCCCTGCGGGAGGATACTACAGATACGCAGTATTTT. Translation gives CASRALREDTTDTQYF.

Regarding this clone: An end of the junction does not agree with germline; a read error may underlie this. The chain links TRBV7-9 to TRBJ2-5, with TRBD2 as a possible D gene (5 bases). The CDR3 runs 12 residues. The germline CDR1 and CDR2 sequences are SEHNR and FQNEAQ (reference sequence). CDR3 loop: CSSSPEGETQYF. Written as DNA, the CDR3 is TGTTCCAGCAGCCCAGAGGGAGAGACCCAGTACTTC.

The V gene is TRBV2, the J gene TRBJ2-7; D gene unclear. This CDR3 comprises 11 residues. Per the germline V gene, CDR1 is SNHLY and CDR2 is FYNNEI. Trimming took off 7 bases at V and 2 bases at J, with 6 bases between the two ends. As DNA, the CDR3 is TGTGCCAGCAATAGAGCCTACGAGCAGTACTTC. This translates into CASNRAYEQYF.

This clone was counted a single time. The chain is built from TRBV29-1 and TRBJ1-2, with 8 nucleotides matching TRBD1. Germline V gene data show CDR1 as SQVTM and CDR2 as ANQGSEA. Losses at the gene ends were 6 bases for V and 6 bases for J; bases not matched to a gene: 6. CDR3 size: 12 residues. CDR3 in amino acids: CSVSDRGDGYTF. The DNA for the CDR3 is TGCAGCGTCTCCGACAGGGGCGATGGCTACACCTTC.

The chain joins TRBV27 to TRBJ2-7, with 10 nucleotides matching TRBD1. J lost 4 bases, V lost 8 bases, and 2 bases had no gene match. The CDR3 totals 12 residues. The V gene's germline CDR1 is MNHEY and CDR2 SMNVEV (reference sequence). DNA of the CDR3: TGTGCCAGCGGGGGACAGGGGTACGAGCAGTACTTC. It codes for CASGGQGYEQYF.

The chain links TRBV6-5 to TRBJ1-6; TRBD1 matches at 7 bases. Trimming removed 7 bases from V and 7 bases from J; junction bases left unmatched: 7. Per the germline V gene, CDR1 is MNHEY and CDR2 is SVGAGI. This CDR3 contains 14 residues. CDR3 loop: CASTLGQNNSPLHF. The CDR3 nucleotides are TGTGCCAGCACCCTGGGACAGAACAATTCACCCCTCCACTTT.

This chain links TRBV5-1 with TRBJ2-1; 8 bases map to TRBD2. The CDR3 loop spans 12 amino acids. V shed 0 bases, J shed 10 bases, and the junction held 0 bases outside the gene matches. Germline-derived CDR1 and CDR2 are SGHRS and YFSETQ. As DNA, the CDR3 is TGCGCCAGCAGCTTGGGGACTAGCGAGCAGTTCTTC. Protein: CASSLGTSEQFF.

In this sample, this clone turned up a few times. CDR3 sequence (DNA): TGTGCCAGCAGCTACGGGACAGACTATGGCTACACCTTC. It encodes CASSYGTDYGYTF. This chain uses TRBV7-6 with TRBJ1-2; 7 bases are shared with TRBD1. This CDR3 has 13 residues. Trimming removed 4 bases from V and 3 bases from J; junction bases left unmatched: 2. The germline gives CDR1 SGHVS, CDR2 FNYEAQ.

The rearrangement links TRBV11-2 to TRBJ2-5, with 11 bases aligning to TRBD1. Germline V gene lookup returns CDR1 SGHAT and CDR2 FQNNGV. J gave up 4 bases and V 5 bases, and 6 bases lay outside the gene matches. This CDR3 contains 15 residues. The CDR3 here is CASSRGTGGRETQYF. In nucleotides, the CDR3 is TGTGCCAGCAGCCGGGGGACAGGGGGACGAGAGACCCAGTACTTC.

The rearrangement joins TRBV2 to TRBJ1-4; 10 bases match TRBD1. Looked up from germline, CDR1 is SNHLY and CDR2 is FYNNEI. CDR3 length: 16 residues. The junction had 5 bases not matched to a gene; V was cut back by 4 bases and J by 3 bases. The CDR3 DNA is TGTGCCAGCAGTGCGGGACAGGGGACATCTAATGAAAAACTGTTTTTT. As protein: CASSAGQGTSNEKLFF.

The CDR3 reads CASSQPGTGGAYGYTF. The DNA of the CDR3 is TGCGCCAGCAGCCAGCCGGGGACAGGGGGTGCCTATGGCTACACCTTC. The chain uses TRBV5-1 and TRBJ1-2; 11 bases fit TRBD1. Trimming cost V 4 bases and J 4 bases; bases outside gene matches: 9. Germline V gene data show CDR1 as SGHRS and CDR2 as YFSETQ. CDR3 length: 16 amino acids.

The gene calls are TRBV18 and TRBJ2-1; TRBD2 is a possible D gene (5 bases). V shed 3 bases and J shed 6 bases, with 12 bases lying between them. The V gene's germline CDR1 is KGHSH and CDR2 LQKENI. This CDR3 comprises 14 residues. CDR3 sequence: CASSPAGLLNEQFF. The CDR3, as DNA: TGTGCCAGCTCACCGGCAGGACTCCTCAATGAGCAGTTCTTC.

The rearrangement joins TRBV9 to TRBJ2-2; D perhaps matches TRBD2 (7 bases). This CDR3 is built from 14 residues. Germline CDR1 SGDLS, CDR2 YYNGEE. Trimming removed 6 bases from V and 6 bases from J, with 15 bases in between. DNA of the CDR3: TGTGCCAGCACCGAGGACGGGGGGCCCGGGGAGCTGTTTTTT. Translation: CASTEDGGPGELFF.